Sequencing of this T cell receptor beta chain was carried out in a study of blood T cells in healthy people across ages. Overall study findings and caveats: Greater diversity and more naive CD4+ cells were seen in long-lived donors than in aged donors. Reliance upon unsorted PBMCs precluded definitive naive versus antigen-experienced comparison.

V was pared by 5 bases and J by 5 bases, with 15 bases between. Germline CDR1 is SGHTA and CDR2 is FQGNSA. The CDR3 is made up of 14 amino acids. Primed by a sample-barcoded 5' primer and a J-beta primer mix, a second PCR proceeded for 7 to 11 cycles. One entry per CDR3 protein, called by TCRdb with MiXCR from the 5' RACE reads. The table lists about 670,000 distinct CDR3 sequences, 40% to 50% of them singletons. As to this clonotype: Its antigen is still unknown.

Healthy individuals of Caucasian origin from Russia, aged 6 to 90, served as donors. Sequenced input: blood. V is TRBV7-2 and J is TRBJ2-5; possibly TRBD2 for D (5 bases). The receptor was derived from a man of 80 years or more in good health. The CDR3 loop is CASSVVPGVETQYF. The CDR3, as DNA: TGTGCCAGCAGCGTAGTCCCCGGGGTGGAGACCCAGTACTTC.